This TCR beta chain was sequenced for a study of vaccination effects on CD4 cells after COVID-19. Profiled with immunoSEQ multiplex PCR; TCRdb holds only in-frame clones, not every one. The table records 30,000 to 45,000 clones, about 66% of them present only once. CDR1 is SNHLY, CDR2 FYNNEI, per germline. V was trimmed by 1 base and J by 2 bases, leaving 14 bases between them. The CDR3 has 17 amino acids. Sequencing followed a ViraFEST assay step that expanded antigen-specific CD4+ T cells with viral peptide pools. Subsequent to approximately 9 days of culture, CD4+ T cells were isolated. In the vaccine recipients, nucleocapsid antibodies were negative and there was no prior SARS-CoV-2 infection. Half-medium changes using IL-2 medium occurred on days 3 and 7. In regard to this clone: No antigen is known for it.

This receptor was obtained from a human donor who received a COVID-19 vaccine. The sample here was CD4+ T cells from PBMCs cultured with HCoV-OC43 spike peptides, taken before COVID-19 vaccination. This sample's subset: HCoV-OC43 spike overlapping peptide pool stimulation. The genes are TRBV2 and TRBJ2-2; D is unclear. CDR3 residues: CASSEGPATLNTGELFF. The DNA of the CDR3 is TGTGCCAGCAGTGAAGGGCCCGCCACCCTCAACACCGGGGAGCTGTTTTTT. The full variable domain, in which reference TRBV2 and TRBJ2-2 provide the parts outside the CDR3, is EPEVTQTPSHQVTQMGQEVILRCVPISNHLYFYWYRQILGQKVEFLVSFYNNEISEKSEIFDDQFSVERPDGSNFTLKIRSTKLEDSAMYFCASSEGPATLNTGELFFGEGSRLTVL.